This TCR beta chain was recovered during a study of cytomegalovirus exposure and HLA in healthy donors. About the research overall: One earlier analysis, a look at about 179 million T cells, found fewer than 140 million unique TCR beta sequences. Roughly 77 million unique TCRs from HLA-typed donors made up an early data release. General study findings and limits: As was reported, the classifier diagnosed cytomegalovirus status with high specificity and sensitivity.

Between the trimmed V and J ends, which lost 2 bases and 0 bases, there was a span of 11 bases. The CDR3 is 16 residues long. Germline CDR1 reads MNHEY; CDR2 reads SMNVEV (reference sequence). PCR employed 60 Vbeta and 13 Jbeta primers. Assay: immunoSEQ multiplex PCR; the TCRdb copy retains only in-frame clones and omits some. The sample has under 150,000 clones, over 60% seen once; the top ten hold 3.5% to 4.5%. Notes on this clone: Antigen unknown.

The sample taken for sequencing was PBMCs. The TCR originated in a man younger than 45 in good health and CMV-seropositive. This rearrangement joins TRBV27 to TRBJ2-1; TRBD1 is a possible D gene (5 bases). CDR3 protein: CASSLRWGSSYNEQFF. The CDR3 DNA is TGTGCCAGCAGTTTACGCTGGGGCAGCTCCTACAATGAGCAGTTCTTC.